The table lists the clone carrying this T cell receptor beta chain with many counts. The data belong to a study of T cells in Graves' hyperthyroidism and ophthalmopathy. Amplification yielded TCR beta CDR3 regions, with RNA transcripts as the source. Initially, a first-round RT-PCR of the TCR CDR3 employed the HTBI primer set. TCRdb recomputed calls from the multiplex PCR reads with MiXCR, one row per CDR3 protein. The sample includes approximately 380,000 distinct CDR3 sequences, roughly 19% seen only once; the top ten take approximately 4%. The CDR3 is 14 amino acids. Trimming pared 3 bases from V and 0 bases from J, leaving 8 bases between. Germline V gene data show CDR1 as MNHEY and CDR2 as SVGAGI.

The chain combines TRBV6-5 with TRBJ1-2; D is undetermined. Sequenced material: blood. The TCR comes from a young woman with Graves' hyperthyroidism. The CDR3 loop is CASSYSSSNYGYTF. DNA of the CDR3: TGTGCCAGCAGTTATTCCAGCTCTAACTATGGCTACACCTTC.